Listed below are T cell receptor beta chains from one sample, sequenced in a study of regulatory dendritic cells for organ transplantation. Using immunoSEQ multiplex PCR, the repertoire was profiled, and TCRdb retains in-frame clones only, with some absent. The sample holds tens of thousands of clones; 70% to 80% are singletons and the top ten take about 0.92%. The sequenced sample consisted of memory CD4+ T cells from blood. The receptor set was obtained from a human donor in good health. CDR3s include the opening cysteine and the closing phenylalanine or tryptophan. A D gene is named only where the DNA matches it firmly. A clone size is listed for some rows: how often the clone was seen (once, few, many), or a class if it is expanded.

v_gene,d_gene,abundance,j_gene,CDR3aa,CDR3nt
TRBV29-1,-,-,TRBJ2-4,CSVAFFGTKNIQYF,TGCAGCGTCGCCTTCTTCGGGACCAAAAACATTCAGTACTTC
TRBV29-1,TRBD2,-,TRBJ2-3,CSDNGGASTDTQYF,TGCAGCGACAACGGGGGGGCTAGCACAGATACGCAGTATTTT
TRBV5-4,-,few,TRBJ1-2,CASSDVGGYTF,TGTGCCAGCAGCGACGTGGGCGGCTACACCTTC
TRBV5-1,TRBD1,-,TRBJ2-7,CASSRSGQSYEQYF,TGCGCCAGCAGCCGGTCGGGACAGTCCTACGAGCAGTACTTC
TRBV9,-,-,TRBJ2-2,CASSMGQNTGELFF,TGTGCCAGCAGCATGGGACAGAACACCGGGGAGCTGTTTTTT
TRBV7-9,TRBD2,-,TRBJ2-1,CASRTSGGNEQFF,TGTGCCAGCAGGACTAGCGGGGGGAATGAGCAGTTCTTC
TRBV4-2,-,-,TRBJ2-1,CASSQVEVGRGDEQFF,TGTGCCAGCAGCCAAGTTGAAGTAGGGCGGGGTGATGAGCAGTTCTTC
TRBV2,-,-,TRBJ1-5,CASRAARSSNQPQHF,TGTGCCAGCAGGGCAGCGAGGTCCAGCAATCAGCCCCAGCATTTT
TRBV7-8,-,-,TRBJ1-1,CASSLVSWNTEAFF,TGTGCCAGCAGCTTAGTTAGCTGGAACACTGAAGCTTTCTTT
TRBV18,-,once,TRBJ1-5,CASSPGHRSQPQHF,TGTGCCAGCTCACCGGGACATCGGTCCCAGCCCCAGCATTTT
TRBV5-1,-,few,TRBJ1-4,CASSLEGAEKLFF,TGCGCCAGCAGCTTGGAAGGGGCCGAAAAACTGTTTTTT
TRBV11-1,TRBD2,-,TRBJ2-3,CASSLDRLAGSTDTQYF,TGTGCCAGCAGCTTAGATAGACTAGCGGGGAGCACAGATACGCAGTATTTT
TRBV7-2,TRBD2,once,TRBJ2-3,CASSLAYAGGFDTQYF,TGTGCCAGCAGCTTAGCATATGCGGGGGGGTTTGATACGCAGTATTTT
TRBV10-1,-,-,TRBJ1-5,CASKGGFGIGNQPQHF,TGCGCCAGCAAGGGGGGGTTCGGTATAGGCAATCAGCCCCAGCATTTT
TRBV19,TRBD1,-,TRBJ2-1,CASSILGQGAYEQFF,TGTGCCAGTAGTATTCTGGGACAGGGGGCCTATGAGCAGTTCTTC
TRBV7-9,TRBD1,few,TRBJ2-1,CASSLATGTVSNEQFF,TGTGCCAGCAGCTTAGCAACCGGGACAGTCAGCAATGAGCAGTTCTTC
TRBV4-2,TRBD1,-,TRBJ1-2,CASSQDRQGIYGYTF,TGTGCCAGCAGCCAAGATAGACAGGGGATCTATGGCTACACCTTC
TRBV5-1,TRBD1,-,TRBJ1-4,CASSLQGVDEKLFF,TGCGCCAGCAGCTTACAGGGGGTTGATGAAAAACTGTTTTTT
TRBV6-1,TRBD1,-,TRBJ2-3,CASSEDRGMDTQYF,TGTGCCAGCAGTGAGGACAGGGGCATGGATACGCAGTATTTT
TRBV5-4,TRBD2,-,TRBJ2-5,CASSLFQAGGGQETQYF,TGTGCCAGCAGCTTGTTTCAGGCGGGGGGCGGACAAGAGACCCAGTACTTC
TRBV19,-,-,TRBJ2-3,CASSRTQSSTDTQYF,TGTGCCAGTAGCCGGACACAATCTAGCACAGATACGCAGTATTTT